Listed here is a single TCR beta chain. This record comes from a study of blood T cell repertoires in COVID-19. Per the original data handling: The authors estimated nucleated cell counts from reference gene primer amplification. Sequencing was performed with immunoSEQ multiplex PCR; in TCRdb, only in-frame clones are kept and a portion is missing. V, J and clone size were drawn from that table, and D and trimming were deduced from the DNA. The sample has tens of thousands of clones, 84% seen once; the top ten hold around 3.2%. The clonotype comes from a man aged 35-49 years with acute or convalescent COVID-19. Sequences were obtained from peripheral blood.

This chain's CDR3 is CSVEMYRVGELFF. CDR3 nucleotide sequence: TGCAGCGTTGAGATGTACCGCGTCGGGGAGCTGTTTTTT. V is TRBV29-1 and J is TRBJ2-2; D gene uncertain. Germline CDR1 reads SQVTM; CDR2 reads ANQGSEA. V was shortened by 3 bases and J by 7 bases, with 12 bases between the two germline ends. CDR3 length: 13 residues.